Sequencing of this T cell receptor (beta chain) was carried out in a study of cytomegalovirus exposure and HLA in healthy donors. V shed 3 bases, J shed 5 bases, and the junction held 6 bases outside the gene matches. Germline lookup yields CDR1 LGHNA and CDR2 YSLEER. The CDR3 covers 15 residues. Researchers ran the PCR with 60 Vbeta and 13 Jbeta primers. Original processing methods: Unique TCR beta chains numbered roughly 83 million in a later analysis, with roughly 11 million shared. Method: immunoSEQ multiplex PCR; TCRdb's copy keeps in-frame clones and lacks some. For V, J and clone size, that table is used; D and trimming come from the DNA. The repertoire holds about 180,000 clones, with 82% as singletons. The study, taken as a whole, reports: Data from an earlier analysis indicated that most TCR beta V segments were productive either about 90% or about 30% of the time. Associated with cytomegalovirus, according to the listing, were 164 TCR beta chains. As was reported, the classifier diagnosed cytomegalovirus status with high specificity and sensitivity.

Turning to this clone: Its antigen is unidentified.

This clonotype was sampled from a man between 35 and 55 years old in good health and CMV-seronegative. The sample consisted of PBMCs. The chain recombines TRBV4-3 with TRBJ2-2, with TRBD2 matching over 7 bases. This chain's CDR3 is CASSQRRGRTGELFF. Written as DNA, the CDR3 is TGCGCCAGCAGCCAGCGGCGGGGGAGAACCGGGGAGCTGTTTTTT.